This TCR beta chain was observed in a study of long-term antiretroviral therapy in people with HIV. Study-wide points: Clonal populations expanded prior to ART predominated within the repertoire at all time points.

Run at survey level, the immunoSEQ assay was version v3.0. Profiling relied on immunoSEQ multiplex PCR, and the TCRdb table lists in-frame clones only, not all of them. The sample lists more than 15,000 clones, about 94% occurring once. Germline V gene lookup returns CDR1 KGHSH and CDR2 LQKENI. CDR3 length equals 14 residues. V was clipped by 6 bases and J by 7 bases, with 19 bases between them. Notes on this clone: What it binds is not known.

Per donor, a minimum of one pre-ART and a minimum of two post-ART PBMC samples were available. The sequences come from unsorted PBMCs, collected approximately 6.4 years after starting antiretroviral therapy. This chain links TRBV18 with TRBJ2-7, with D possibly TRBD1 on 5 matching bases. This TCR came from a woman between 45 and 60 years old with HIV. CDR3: CASSPPDHSGEQYF. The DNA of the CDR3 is TGTGCCAGCTCCCCTCCTGACCACTCAGGGGAGCAGTACTTC.